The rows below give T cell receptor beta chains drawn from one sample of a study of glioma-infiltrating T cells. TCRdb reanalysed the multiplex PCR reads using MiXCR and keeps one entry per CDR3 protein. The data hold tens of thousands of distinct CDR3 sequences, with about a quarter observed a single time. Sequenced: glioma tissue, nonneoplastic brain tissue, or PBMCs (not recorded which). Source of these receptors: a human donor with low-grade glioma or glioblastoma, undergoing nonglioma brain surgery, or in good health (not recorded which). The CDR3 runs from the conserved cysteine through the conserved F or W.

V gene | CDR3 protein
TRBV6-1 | CASSANRGGNIQYF
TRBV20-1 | CSARGDPDSYEQYF
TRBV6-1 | CASSRTGSQNTEAFF
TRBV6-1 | CASSRQGWNSPLHF
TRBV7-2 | CASSLNLDPGTDTQYF
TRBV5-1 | CASSLGLERTQYF
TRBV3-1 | CASSQGQLNTQPQHF
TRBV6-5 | CASTYGGEGRADEQFF
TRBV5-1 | CASTERALAETQYF
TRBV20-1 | CSARSQAGPRDTQYF
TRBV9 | CASSPLAGVSEQFF
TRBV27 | CASSFGGLANNEQFF
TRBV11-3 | CASERQVRGNQPQHF
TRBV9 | CASSALGPPTDTQYF
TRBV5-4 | CASSFGGRAQETQYF
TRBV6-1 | CASRRGQETQYF